The text below deals with one TCR beta chain. These data come from a study of control samples from healthy donors and cancer patients. Germline CDR1 reads SGHRS; CDR2 reads YFSETQ. The CDR3 contains 13 residues. V lost 4 bases, J lost 7 bases, and 6 bases stayed unmatched. TCRdb's copy holds only in-frame clones and misses some; the assay was immunoSEQ multiplex PCR. The sample lists some 120,000 clones; roughly 84% were seen once. This chain uses TRBV5-1 with TRBJ2-7; 9 positions agree with TRBD1. This sequence originates from a man in his forties in good health. Source material: blood. CDR3 loop: CASSRVDRGEQYF. In DNA, the CDR3 is TGCGCCAGCAGCCGCGTAGACAGGGGGGAGCAGTACTTC.